Listed below are T cell receptor beta chains from one sample, sequenced in a study of PD-1 blockade in classical Hodgkin lymphoma. The table came from immunoSEQ multiplex PCR; TCRdb's copy has only in-frame clones and leaves some out. The sample carries roughly 41,000 clones, roughly two thirds recorded once. The starting material was peripheral blood mononuclear cells (PBMCs), obtained before the fourth cycle of nivolumab. The receptors were gathered from a human donor with classical Hodgkin lymphoma. CDR3s include the opening cysteine and the closing phenylalanine or tryptophan. D genes are given only for firm matches. Clone size is given for some rows only: seen once, a few or many times, or a class if the clone is expanded.

d_gene: NA; v_gene: TRBV14; abundance: NA; j_gene: TRBJ2-1; CDR3nt: TGTGCCAGCAGCCAGGGATCCTACAATGAGCAGTTCTTC; CDR3aa: CASSQGSYNEQFF
d_gene: NA; v_gene: TRBV2; abundance: NA; j_gene: TRBJ2-5; CDR3nt: TGTGCCAGCATTTTTGGGGCTGCCCAGGAGACCCAGTACTTC; CDR3aa: CASIFGAAQETQYF
d_gene: NA; v_gene: TRBV18; abundance: NA; j_gene: TRBJ2-5; CDR3nt: TGTGCCAGCTCACAGGCCGGTGAACCACAAGAGACCCAGTACTTC; CDR3aa: CASSQAGEPQETQYF
d_gene: TRBD1; v_gene: TRBV7-9; abundance: NA; j_gene: TRBJ1-2; CDR3nt: TGTGCCAGCAGCCCACGCACCAAAGGGACAGGGCATGGCTACACCTTC; CDR3aa: CASSPRTKGTGHGYTF
d_gene: NA; v_gene: TRBV19; abundance: NA; j_gene: TRBJ1-5; CDR3nt: TGTGCCAGTAGCCACCCAGGCTCAAATCAGCCCCAGCATTTT; CDR3aa: CASSHPGSNQPQHF
d_gene: NA; v_gene: TRBV4-2; abundance: NA; j_gene: TRBJ1-5; CDR3nt: TGTGCCAGCAGCCAAGAACCATGGGATCAGCCCCAGCATTTT; CDR3aa: CASSQEPWDQPQHF
d_gene: NA; v_gene: TRBV6-5; abundance: few; j_gene: TRBJ2-2; CDR3nt: TGTGCCAGCAGCCAGTTCACCGGGGAGCTGTTTTTT; CDR3aa: CASSQFTGELFF
d_gene: NA; v_gene: TRBV11-1; abundance: NA; j_gene: TRBJ2-1; CDR3nt: TGTGCCAGCAGCTTGATCCAGTCCTACAATGAGCAGTTCTTC; CDR3aa: CASSLIQSYNEQFF
d_gene: NA; v_gene: TRBV29-1; abundance: once; j_gene: TRBJ2-7; CDR3nt: TGCAGCGTTGATGCGGCAGACTCCTACGAGCAGTACTTC; CDR3aa: CSVDAADSYEQYF
d_gene: NA; v_gene: TRBV6-6; abundance: NA; j_gene: TRBJ2-7; CDR3nt: TGTGCCAGCAGCCCCAATACTTACCAGTACTTC; CDR3aa: CASSPNTYQYF
d_gene: TRBD1; v_gene: TRBV11-2; abundance: NA; j_gene: TRBJ2-5; CDR3nt: TGTGCCAGCAGTCGGGACAGCTACCAAGAGACCCAGTACTTC; CDR3aa: CASSRDSYQETQYF
d_gene: TRBD2; v_gene: TRBV4-1; abundance: NA; j_gene: TRBJ2-7; CDR3nt: TGCGCCAGCAGCCAAAGCGGGGGGAGCTCCTACGAGCAGTACTTC; CDR3aa: CASSQSGGSSYEQYF
d_gene: TRBD2; v_gene: TRBV30; abundance: NA; j_gene: TRBJ2-3; CDR3nt: TGTGCCTGGAGCCCTATCACTAGCGCAGATACGCAGTATTTT; CDR3aa: CAWSPITSADTQYF
d_gene: NA; v_gene: TRBV7-2; abundance: NA; j_gene: TRBJ2-1; CDR3nt: TGTGCCAGCAGCCAGGGGACTTCTGGCAATGAGCAGTTCTTC; CDR3aa: CASSQGTSGNEQFF
d_gene: NA; v_gene: TRBV6-1; abundance: NA; j_gene: TRBJ2-1; CDR3nt: TGTGCCAGCAGTGAAATCGAAGGGGGGTTGCTTCACAATGAGCAGTTCTTC; CDR3aa: CASSEIEGGLLHNEQFF
d_gene: NA; v_gene: TRBV7-8; abundance: NA; j_gene: TRBJ2-7; CDR3nt: TGTGCCAGCAGCTTAGGGACGGCCCCGCAACAACTAACCTACGAGCAGTACTTC; CDR3aa: CASSLGTAPQQLTYEQYF
d_gene: NA; v_gene: TRBV4-3; abundance: NA; j_gene: TRBJ2-1; CDR3nt: TGCGCCAGCAGCCAAGATGTAGGGGGGGCCTACAATGAGCAGTTCTTC; CDR3aa: CASSQDVGGAYNEQFF
d_gene: TRBD2; v_gene: TRBV19; abundance: NA; j_gene: TRBJ2-5; CDR3nt: TGTGCCAGTAGTAGCGGGGGTACTCAGGAGACCCAGTACTTC; CDR3aa: CASSSGGTQETQYF
d_gene: NA; v_gene: TRBV29-1; abundance: NA; j_gene: TRBJ2-1; CDR3nt: TGCAGCGTTTTTAGTACGGACCTCCAACTGAAGAGCTCCTACAATGAGCAGTTCTTC; CDR3aa: CSVFSTDLQLKSSYNEQFF
d_gene: NA; v_gene: TRBV7-8; abundance: NA; j_gene: TRBJ2-1; CDR3nt: TGTGCCAGCAGCCCGGATTCACATGAGCAGTTCTTC; CDR3aa: CASSPDSHEQFF
d_gene: NA; v_gene: TRBV27; abundance: NA; j_gene: TRBJ2-6; CDR3nt: TGTGCCAGCAGTGAGTTCTCTGGGGCCAACGTCCTGACTTTC; CDR3aa: CASSEFSGANVLTF
d_gene: NA; v_gene: TRBV4-1; abundance: NA; j_gene: TRBJ1-1; CDR3nt: TGCGCCAGCAGCCATTCTCAGGTTGCTGAAGCTTTCTTT; CDR3aa: CASSHSQVAEAFF
d_gene: NA; v_gene: TRBV28; abundance: few; j_gene: TRBJ2-7; CDR3nt: TGTGCCAGCAGTTTTAAGGACTACGAGCAGTACTTC; CDR3aa: CASSFKDYEQYF
d_gene: NA; v_gene: TRBV30; abundance: NA; j_gene: TRBJ1-3; CDR3nt: TGTGCCTGGGGCGGACCCAACCGATTCAGCTCTGGAAACACCATATATTTT; CDR3aa: CAWGGPNRFSSGNTIYF
d_gene: NA; v_gene: TRBV2; abundance: NA; j_gene: TRBJ1-4; CDR3nt: TGTGCCAGCTTTGGGGACACCGGGGGGGCAACTAATGAAAAACTGTTTTTT; CDR3aa: CASFGDTGGATNEKLFF
d_gene: NA; v_gene: TRBV19; abundance: NA; j_gene: TRBJ2-1; CDR3nt: TGTGCCAGTAGTAGCTACGGGACTGTCAATGAGCAGTTCTTC; CDR3aa: CASSSYGTVNEQFF
d_gene: NA; v_gene: TRBV2; abundance: NA; j_gene: TRBJ1-2; CDR3nt: TGTGCCAGCAGTGGGGACGGCGAAGGGGGAAGCTACACCTTC; CDR3aa: CASSGDGEGGSYTF
d_gene: NA; v_gene: TRBV9; abundance: NA; j_gene: TRBJ2-2; CDR3nt: TGTGCCAGCAGCGTAGCGGCGGCGACCGGGGAGCTGTTTTTT; CDR3aa: CASSVAAATGELFF
d_gene: NA; v_gene: TRBV28; abundance: few; j_gene: TRBJ1-1; CDR3nt: TGTGCCAGCAGCATCGGACAGAGCACTGAAGCTTTCTTT; CDR3aa: CASSIGQSTEAFF
d_gene: TRBD2; v_gene: TRBV19; abundance: NA; j_gene: TRBJ2-1; CDR3nt: TGTGCCAGTAGTCCCTCGGGGGGGGCCTCCTACAATGAGCAGTTCTTC; CDR3aa: CASSPSGGASYNEQFF
d_gene: TRBD1; v_gene: TRBV4-1; abundance: NA; j_gene: TRBJ2-7; CDR3nt: TGCGCCAGCAGCCACCTGGGACAGGGGGCCAACGAGCAGTACTTC; CDR3aa: CASSHLGQGANEQYF
d_gene: TRBD1; v_gene: TRBV19; abundance: few; j_gene: TRBJ1-5; CDR3nt: TGTGCCAGTAGCCTCCCTTCACCCTCAGGGGGTCAGCCCCAGCATTTT; CDR3aa: CASSLPSPSGGQPQHF
d_gene: NA; v_gene: TRBV9; abundance: NA; j_gene: TRBJ2-1; CDR3nt: TGTGCCAGCAGCGTAAATGTTCACTCTCGTCAATACAATGAGCAGTTCTTC; CDR3aa: CASSVNVHSRQYNEQFF
d_gene: NA; v_gene: TRBV11-2; abundance: NA; j_gene: TRBJ2-3; CDR3nt: TGTGCCAGCAGCTTCTGGGGCGGGGAGGATACGCAGTATTTT; CDR3aa: CASSFWGGEDTQYF
d_gene: NA; v_gene: TRBV6-1; abundance: NA; j_gene: TRBJ1-5; CDR3nt: TGTGCCAGCAGTGAACTCAGGGGTCAGAACTTATATAGCAATCAGCCCCAGCATTTT; CDR3aa: CASSELRGQNLYSNQPQHF
d_gene: NA; v_gene: TRBV10-1; abundance: few; j_gene: TRBJ2-5; CDR3nt: TGCGCCAGCAGTGAGATGACAGACCAAGAGACCCAGTACTTC; CDR3aa: CASSEMTDQETQYF
d_gene: TRBD2; v_gene: TRBV7-2; abundance: NA; j_gene: TRBJ2-3; CDR3nt: TGTGCCAGCAGCTTACTAGCGGTCACAGATACGCAGTATTTT; CDR3aa: CASSLLAVTDTQYF
d_gene: NA; v_gene: TRBV5-5; abundance: NA; j_gene: TRBJ1-5; CDR3nt: TGTGCCAGCAGCTCTTTTAGCAATCAGCCCCAGCATTTT; CDR3aa: CASSSFSNQPQHF
d_gene: NA; v_gene: TRBV7-2; abundance: medium-sized; j_gene: TRBJ1-5; CDR3nt: TGTGCCAGCAGCTTAGGCCGGGGGGCAGTTCAGCCCCAGCATTTT; CDR3aa: CASSLGRGAVQPQHF
d_gene: TRBD1; v_gene: TRBV4-1; abundance: few; j_gene: TRBJ2-7; CDR3nt: TGCGCCAGCAGCCAAGTGGGGGACAGCAGCTACGAGCAGTACTTC; CDR3aa: CASSQVGDSSYEQYF
d_gene: TRBD1; v_gene: TRBV19; abundance: NA; j_gene: TRBJ1-6; CDR3nt: TGTGCCAGTAGGGTGACAGGGGACAATTCACCCCTCCACTTT; CDR3aa: CASRVTGDNSPLHF
d_gene: NA; v_gene: TRBV6-6; abundance: NA; j_gene: TRBJ2-7; CDR3nt: TGTGCCAGCGGCACAGACAGAACCTACGAGCAGTACTTC; CDR3aa: CASGTDRTYEQYF
d_gene: TRBD1; v_gene: TRBV5-6; abundance: NA; j_gene: TRBJ2-5; CDR3nt: TGTGCCAGCAGCCGACCGGGACAGGGGCAGGAGACCCAGTACTTC; CDR3aa: CASSRPGQGQETQYF
d_gene: NA; v_gene: TRBV19; abundance: NA; j_gene: TRBJ2-3; CDR3nt: TGTGCCAGTAGTATTTTGCTGTGGGGAGATACGCAGTATTTT; CDR3aa: CASSILLWGDTQYF
d_gene: NA; v_gene: TRBV5-8; abundance: NA; j_gene: TRBJ2-1; CDR3nt: TGTGCCAGCAGCTTGGCCGGGGGAACTTACAATGAGCAGTTCTTC; CDR3aa: CASSLAGGTYNEQFF
d_gene: TRBD2; v_gene: TRBV9; abundance: NA; j_gene: TRBJ2-7; CDR3nt: TGTGCCAGCAGCGTAGATGGCGGGGGGCCCCCGCGCGAGCAGTACTTC; CDR3aa: CASSVDGGGPPREQYF
d_gene: NA; v_gene: TRBV2; abundance: NA; j_gene: TRBJ1-6; CDR3nt: TGTGCCAGCAAAGGTTTGCCCAACTCCTATAATTCACCCCTCCACTTT; CDR3aa: CASKGLPNSYNSPLHF
d_gene: NA; v_gene: TRBV13; abundance: few; j_gene: TRBJ2-7; CDR3nt: TGTGCCAGCAGCTTAGGGCAGGGACATTACGAGCAGTACTTC; CDR3aa: CASSLGQGHYEQYF
d_gene: NA; v_gene: TRBV19; abundance: few; j_gene: TRBJ2-2; CDR3nt: TGTGCCAGTAGTATGGGGCAGGGCTCCGGGGAGCTGTTTTTT; CDR3aa: CASSMGQGSGELFF
d_gene: NA; v_gene: TRBV10-3; abundance: NA; j_gene: TRBJ1-5; CDR3nt: TGTGCCATCAGCCCGGTTGGCAATCAGCCCCAGCATTTT; CDR3aa: CAISPVGNQPQHF
d_gene: NA; v_gene: TRBV5-3; abundance: NA; j_gene: TRBJ2-7; CDR3nt: TGTGCCAGAAGCTGGGCCATCACCTGCTACGAGCAGTACTTC; CDR3aa: CARSWAITCYEQYF
d_gene: NA; v_gene: TRBV6-5; abundance: NA; j_gene: TRBJ1-5; CDR3nt: TGTGCCAGCAGTTACTCTGAGAGCAATCAGCCCCAGCATTTT; CDR3aa: CASSYSESNQPQHF
d_gene: NA; v_gene: TRBV27; abundance: NA; j_gene: TRBJ2-3; CDR3nt: TGTGCCAGCAGTTTAAGGGTGTACACAGATACGCAGTATTTT; CDR3aa: CASSLRVYTDTQYF
d_gene: NA; v_gene: TRBV7-9; abundance: NA; j_gene: TRBJ1-3; CDR3nt: TGTGCCAGCAGGAGCGTATCTGGAAACACCATATATTTT; CDR3aa: CASRSVSGNTIYF
d_gene: TRBD1; v_gene: TRBV2; abundance: many; j_gene: TRBJ1-1; CDR3nt: TGTGCCAGGCGGACAGGGGCTACTGAAGCTTTCTTT; CDR3aa: CARRTGATEAFF
d_gene: NA; v_gene: TRBV7-9; abundance: NA; j_gene: TRBJ1-3; CDR3nt: TGTGCCAGCAGCTTAGAATCTCCAAACACCATATATTTT; CDR3aa: CASSLESPNTIYF
d_gene: NA; v_gene: TRBV2; abundance: NA; j_gene: TRBJ1-2; CDR3nt: TGTGCCAACGAAGGACAGTACTATGGCTACACCTTC; CDR3aa: CANEGQYYGYTF
d_gene: NA; v_gene: TRBV12-5; abundance: NA; j_gene: TRBJ2-2; CDR3nt: TGTGCTAGTGGTTTGGACCACCGACTAGGAGGGGCCGGGGAGCTGTTTTTT; CDR3aa: CASGLDHRLGGAGELFF
d_gene: NA; v_gene: TRBV6-6; abundance: NA; j_gene: TRBJ1-2; CDR3nt: TGTGCCAGCAGTTACCCCGGACAAGGCTACACCTTC; CDR3aa: CASSYPGQGYTF